One and the same sample provided the 29 T cell receptor beta chains below, sequenced in a study of T cells in Graves' hyperthyroidism and ophthalmopathy. Amplification of TCR beta CDR3 regions was performed using RNA transcripts as template. HTBI primers were used for first-round RT-PCR of the TCR CDR3. TCRdb recomputed calls from the multiplex PCR reads with MiXCR, one row per CDR3 protein. This sample carries about half a million distinct CDR3 sequences, around a fifth of them seen once, and the ten largest clones take 49%. Sequencing input: blood. The origin of the receptors is a woman in her 70s with Graves' ophthalmopathy.

The sample holds a few counts of this clonotype. A much more abundant neighbour one base away suggests this may be a read error. The rearrangement links TRBV12-3 or TRBV12-4 to TRBJ1-2; D is perhaps TRBD1 (5 bases). The CDR3 is 12 amino acids. V shed 7 bases and J shed 5 bases, with 11 bases lying between them. CDR3 bases: TGTGCCAGCACCGTGGGGGGGTATGGCTACACCTTC. Protein product: CASTVGGYGYTF.

The chain couples TRBV4-2 to TRBJ2-1, with D perhaps matching TRBD2 (5 bases). The V gene's germline CDR1 is LGHNA and CDR2 YNFKEQ. Deletions cut 2 bases from V and 7 bases from J, with 18 bases between. The CDR3 is 16 residues long. This CDR3 is CASSQSDGLKRNEQFF. DNA for the CDR3: TGTGCCAGCAGCCAAAGTGATGGCCTCAAGCGGAATGAGCAGTTCTTC.

The chain links TRBV30 to TRBJ2-5; maybe TRBD2 (6 bases). This CDR3 is 15 amino acids long. V gave up 0 bases and J gave up 8 bases, with 19 bases separating them. Germline-derived CDR1 and CDR2 are GTSNPN and SVGIG (reference sequence). The CDR3 sequence: CAWSVRGVRGNTQYF. The CDR3 nucleotides read TGTGCCTGGAGTGTAAGAGGGGTGCGGGGCAACACCCAGTACTTC.

This clonotype was seen at least ten times. The chain recombines TRBV10-3 with TRBJ2-7; D is perhaps TRBD1 or TRBD2 (5 bases each). The V gene lost 4 bases and the J gene lost 1 base, with 11 bases spanning the gap. Germline CDR1 and CDR2: ENHRY and SYGVKD. The CDR3 has 14 amino acids. CDR3 amino acids: CAISVGTGSYEQYF. The CDR3, as DNA: TGTGCCATCAGTGTTGGGACGGGATCCTACGAGCAGTACTTC.

This clonotype was seen more than once but under ten times. The chain uses TRBV7-9 and TRBJ2-1; 10 bases fit TRBD2. Per the germline V gene, CDR1 is SEHNR and CDR2 is FQNEAQ (reference sequence). J gave up 7 bases and V 1 base, and 4 bases lay outside the gene matches. CDR3 length: 15 amino acids. For the CDR3, the DNA is TGTGCCAGCAGCTTAGATCTAGCGGGAGTGAATGAGCAGTTCTTC. Its protein product is CASSLDLAGVNEQFF.

This clonotype was picked up a small number of times. V and J are TRBV28 and TRBJ2-3; D is uncertain. V was trimmed by 4 bases and J by 6 bases, leaving 11 bases between them. CDR1 is MDHEN and CDR2 is SYDVKM in the germline V gene. The CDR3 runs 13 residues. The CDR3 region is CASSSPVVDTQYF. CDR3 nucleotides: TGTGCCAGCAGTTCCCCGGTGGTGGATACGCAGTATTTT.

This clonotype was observed a handful of times. This chain links TRBV28 with TRBJ1-5, with D hard to call. The CDR3 runs to 13 residues. Germline V lookup: CDR1 MDHEN, CDR2 SYDVKM. Trimming pared 5 bases from V and 3 bases from J, leaving 8 bases between. The CDR3, as DNA: TGTGCCAGCAGTACCGTGCCCAATCAGCCCCAGCATTTT. Translating it yields CASSTVPNQPQHF.

This clonotype was recorded at least ten times. The chain links TRBV7-2 to TRBJ1-5; unclear D gene. The CDR3 is 15 amino acids. CDR1 is SGHTA and CDR2 is FQGNSA in the germline V gene. Trimming stripped 0 bases from V and 2 bases from J, with 8 bases between. The CDR3 nucleotides read TGTGCCAGCAGCTTAGCTCTGGGCGGCAATCAGCCCCAGCATTTT. Amino acids: CASSLALGGNQPQHF.

This clonotype was observed a handful of times. The gene calls are TRBV3-1 and TRBJ2-7; D may be TRBD1 (6 bases). Trimming left V 2 bases short and J 6 bases short, with 11 bases between. Germline V gene lookup returns CDR1 LGHDT and CDR2 YNNKEL (reference sequence). The CDR3 extends over 13 amino acids. In DNA form, the CDR3 reads TGTGCCAGCAGCCAAACAGGGCAGGGCGAGCAGTACTTC. This encodes CASSQTGQGEQYF.

In this sample, this clonotype turned up a few times. V and J are TRBV7-9 and TRBJ1-4; D not resolved. This CDR3 comprises 14 residues. Germline V gene sequence: CDR1 SEHNR, CDR2 FQNEAQ (reference sequence). Deletions cut 5 bases from V and 6 bases from J, with 13 bases between. The CDR3 here is CASSVAIGDEKLFF. The DNA for the CDR3 is TGTGCCAGCAGCGTCGCCATTGGGGATGAAAAACTGTTTTTT.

The rearrangement uses TRBV6-5 and TRBJ2-3, with 12 bases identical to TRBD2. V trimming: 0 bases; J trimming: 5 bases; junction bases outside the gene matches: 6. This CDR3 is 17 amino acids long. Germline lookup yields CDR1 MNHEY and CDR2 SVGAGI. CDR3 protein: CASSYSPTSGSVDTQYF. The CDR3 coding sequence is TGTGCCAGCAGTTACTCTCCGACTAGCGGGAGTGTAGATACGCAGTATTTT.

The chain has TRBV24-1 and TRBJ2-3, with 8 bases that match TRBD2. CDR3 length: 15 residues. V dropped 5 bases and J dropped 4; count of bases not matched to a gene: 7. Germline lookup yields CDR1 KGHDR and CDR2 SFDVKD. CDR3 sequence: CATSGKEAGADTQYF. Written as DNA, the CDR3 is TGTGCCACCAGTGGAAAGGAAGCGGGAGCAGATACGCAGTATTTT.

In this sample, this clonotype turned up a few times. Here the CDR3 reads CASTPTGPTGEQYF. CDR3 sequence (DNA): TGTGCCAGTACCCCGACAGGGCCCACGGGAGAGCAGTACTTC. The V gene is TRBV19, the J gene TRBJ2-7; 7 bases map to TRBD1. CDR3 length: 14 amino acids. From germline, CDR1 is LNHDA and CDR2 SQIVND (reference sequence). The trim removed 7 bases at V and 7 bases at J, leaving 13 bases unmatched.

The CDR3 nucleotides read TGTGCCAGCAGTTACCAACAGGTTCGAGCGGGCAATTCACCCCTCCACTTT. It yields the protein CASSYQQVRAGNSPLHF. The chain links TRBV6-5 to TRBJ1-6; D is perhaps TRBD1 (5 bases). CDR1 and CDR2 from the germline V gene are MNHEY and SVGAGI. The V gene lost 2 bases and the J gene lost 7 bases, with 18 bases spanning the gap. The CDR3 length is 17 residues.

The genes are TRBV20-1 and TRBJ1-5; D gene uncertain. V gave up 6 bases and J gave up 9 bases, with 12 bases separating them. CDR1 and CDR2 (germline): DFQATT, SNEGSKA (reference sequence). The CDR3 is 11 amino acids. CDR3 nucleotide sequence: TGCAGTGCGTCGGTCCCGGGGCCCCAGCATTTT. Amino acid sequence: CSASVPGPQHF.

This clonotype was counted only a few times. V usage is TRBV6-5 and J usage is TRBJ1-1; tentative D call: TRBD1 (6 bases). This CDR3 is built from 15 residues. Germline values: CDR1 MNHEY, CDR2 SVGAGI. Trimming removed 0 bases from V and 4 bases from J, with 12 bases in between. The CDR3 is CASSYSSWGLTEAFF. The DNA of the CDR3 is TGTGCCAGCAGTTACTCTAGTTGGGGGCTCACTGAAGCTTTCTTT.

This clonotype was seen only a few times. The chain has TRBV20-1 and TRBJ2-3; the match to TRBD2 covers 9 bases. J gave up 0 bases and V 1 base, and 5 bases lay outside the gene matches. The germline V gene has CDR1 DFQATT and CDR2 SNEGSKA (reference sequence). The CDR3 contains 16 residues. The CDR3 region is CSARGTSGLSTDTQYF. The CDR3 bases are TGCAGTGCTAGAGGAACTAGCGGGTTGAGCACAGATACGCAGTATTTT.

The CDR3 DNA follows: TGTGCCAGCAGCTCGAGACAGAGCGGTGAGCAGTTCTTC. It codes for CASSSRQSGEQFF. The chain couples TRBV7-2 to TRBJ2-1; D tentatively fits TRBD1 or TRBD2 (5 bases each). CDR1 is SGHTA and CDR2 is FQGNSA in the germline V gene. V lost 4 bases, J lost 9 bases, and 13 bases lay in between. This CDR3 contains 13 residues. Together with reference TRBV7-2 and TRBJ2-1, the CDR3 gives the full variable domain: GAGVSQSPSNKVTEKGKDVELRCDPISGHTALYWYRQSLGQGLEFLIYFQGNSAPDKSGLPSDRFSAERTGGSVSTLTIQRTQQEDSAVYLCASSSRQSGEQFFGPGTRLTVL.

This sequence joins TRBV12-3 or TRBV12-4 and TRBJ1-3; D remains unclear. Trimming removed 5 bases from V and 0 bases from J, with 8 bases in between. This CDR3 contains 14 residues. DNA for the CDR3: TGTGCCAGCAGTACAGCGAACTCTGGAAACACCATATATTTT. As protein: CASSTANSGNTIYF.

This clonotype was observed a few times. The J gene is TRBJ2-5, the V gene TRBV7-3; TRBD1 matches 10 bases. Germline-derived CDR1 and CDR2 are SGHTA and FQGTGA. There are 16 residues in the CDR3. Trimming removed 2 bases from V and 7 bases from J; junction bases left unmatched: 10. CDR3 nucleotides: TGTGCCAGCAGCTTAGGTGACAGGGGGCGTTGGGGGACCCAGTACTTC. Residues: CASSLGDRGRWGTQYF.

This clonotype was observed a few times. V and J are TRBV20-1 and TRBJ2-1; 10 positions match TRBD1. The trim removed 3 bases at V and 2 bases at J, leaving 7 bases unmatched. This CDR3 spans 16 amino acids. Per the germline V gene, CDR1 is DFQATT and CDR2 is SNEGSKA (reference sequence). CDR3 coding DNA: TGCAGTGCTAGTGACGAGACAGGGGGCACCTACAATGAGCAGTTCTTC. It is translated as CSASDETGGTYNEQFF.

This clonotype appeared a few times. The chain has TRBV19 and TRBJ2-2; 8 bases align to TRBD2. CDR3 length: 15 amino acids. Germline values: CDR1 LNHDA, CDR2 SQIVND (reference sequence). The trim removed 4 bases at V and 4 bases at J, leaving 5 bases unmatched. The CDR3 DNA is TGTGCCAGTAGTAAAGGGACTAGTGTCACCGGGGAGCTGTTTTTT. It specifies CASSKGTSVTGELFF.

CDR3 DNA: TGTGCCAGCAGACAATTAACAGGGTCTGGGGCCAACGTCCTGACTTTC. This sequence encodes CASRQLTGSGANVLTF. This chain joins TRBV28 and TRBJ2-6, with D perhaps matching TRBD1 (6 bases). V lost 6 bases to trimming and J lost 1 base, with 13 bases between them. Germline V gives CDR1 MDHEN, CDR2 SYDVKM. The CDR3 has 16 amino acids.

The CDR3 sequence: CSARVGGTSSYEQYF. The CDR3 nucleotides read TGCAGTGCTAGAGTGGGAGGGACATCTTCGTACGAGCAGTACTTC. The rearrangement links TRBV20-1 to TRBJ2-7; tentatively, D is TRBD2 (7 bases). Trimming took off 1 base at V and 4 bases at J, with 17 bases between the two ends. The CDR3 covers 15 residues. Germline V gene sequence: CDR1 DFQATT, CDR2 SNEGSKA (reference sequence).

Ten or more counts support this clonotype. The J gene is TRBJ2-1, the V gene TRBV7-2, with 14 bases fitting TRBD2. The CDR3 runs to 18 residues. Germline V gives CDR1 SGHTA, CDR2 FQGNSA. V trimming: 1 base; J trimming: 6 bases; junction bases outside the gene matches: 8. The DNA of the CDR3 is TGTGCCAGCAGCTTAGTCGGGACTAGCGGGAGAGGGGTCAATGAGCAGTTCTTC. Translated: CASSLVGTSGRGVNEQFF.

The chain recombines TRBV11-3 with TRBJ2-2, with 8 bases aligning to TRBD1. V shed 6 bases, J shed 3 bases, and the junction held 6 bases outside the gene matches. Germline loops: CDR1 SGHNT, CDR2 YENEEA. CDR3 size: 15 residues. CDR3 nucleotides: TGTGCCAGCAGTTCTCGGACAGGGCACACCGGGGAGCTGTTTTTT. Protein sequence: CASSSRTGHTGELFF.

This clonotype was detected many times. V usage is TRBV27 and J usage is TRBJ1-1, with 12 bases that match TRBD1. Per the germline V gene, CDR1 is MNHEY and CDR2 is SMNVEV (reference sequence). With 2 bases clipped from V and 8 bases from J, the junction kept 3 bases outside the gene matches. This CDR3 region has 14 residues. The CDR3 sequence is CASSLGTGGPEAFF. The CDR3 coding sequence is TGTGCCAGCAGTTTAGGGACAGGGGGCCCCGAAGCTTTCTTT.

CDR3: CASLPGLPTETQYF. CDR3 bases: TGTGCCAGTCTGCCGGGACTACCGACAGAGACCCAGTACTTC. This chain connects TRBV7-8 to TRBJ2-5; TRBD2 agrees at 7 bases. The length of the CDR3 is 14 residues. CDR1 SGHVS and CDR2 FQNEAQ come from the germline V gene. Losses at the gene ends were 9 bases for V and 4 bases for J; bases not matched to a gene: 11.

The V gene is TRBV7-6, the J gene TRBJ2-3, with TRBD2 identical over 13 bases. The V gene's germline CDR1 is SGHVS and CDR2 FNYEAQ. This CDR3 contains 16 residues. Germline trimming cut 4 bases from V and 8 bases from J; bases unmatched to any gene: 9. The CDR3 here is CASSSGLAGAVGTQYF. The CDR3 DNA is TGTGCCAGCAGCTCCGGACTAGCGGGAGCCGTCGGTACGCAGTATTTT.